This entry is about one TCR beta chain. This receptor's antigen is unknown. The input lacks base qualities; no much larger clone sits a single base away. The CDR3 spans 14 residues, from the cysteine through the phenylalanine. The retained sequence is limited to the CDR3, 42 bases, with the frame set at the first base. The V end loses 4 bases and the J end loses 9 bases, and a stretch of 16 bases separates them. The sample is drawn from a study of T-cell memory formation after mild COVID-19 (dated by TCRdb to the early 2020s). Regarding the research as a whole: TCR sequence clusters from the two donors were largely donor specific. In two donors, T-cell clones that expanded and contracted after mild COVID-19 were tracked by sequencing TCRalpha and TCRbeta repertoires over time. Two young, previously healthy adult volunteers, one female and one male, were included in the cohort. Summary of the overall study and its limitations: The second-wave clones that peaked on day 37 were not confirmed to be SARS-CoV-2 specific. Some responding clones were detected in pre-infection memory, suggesting pre-existing cross-reactive memory T cells joined the SARS-CoV-2 response. From day 15 to 85, contracting clones showed balanced CD4/CD8 phenotypes, whereas a second wave of clones that expanded from day 15 to 37 leaned towards CD4+. Contracting CD4+ clones were located mainly in the CM and EM memory subsets, whereas CD8+ clones were found to be enriched in EMRA. The study included only a couple of mild cases, and larger cohorts that include severe cases with pre-infection samples were judged to be necessary.

Instrument used: Illumina NovaSeq 6000. Using 5'RACE with constant-segment primers, TCRalpha and TCRbeta cDNA libraries were constructed, with sample barcodes and unique molecular identifiers added in the process. RNA was extracted from every sample with Trizol reagent. Libraries were amplified in two PCR steps, with a second sample barcode and Illumina TruSeq adapters added in the second step. Sequencing of libraries was performed on an Illumina NovaSeq with 2 x 150 bp paired-end reads. Concerning the study's data processing: Reads were demultiplexed and collapsed into UMI-guided consensus sequences with migec v1.2.7. With mixcr v2.1.11, UMI consensuses were aligned to TRA and TRB V and J templates and assembled into clonotypes. A clonotype was counted as expanded or contracted only if both edgeR and NoisET called the change significant, with noise models trained on biological replicates. edgeR calls used a false discovery rate-adjusted p below 0.01 and a log2 fold-change threshold of 1. As an exploratory analysis of dynamics, max-normalized trajectories of the 1000 most abundant clonotypes were examined by PCA with hierarchical clustering. Separately sequenced CD4+ and CD8+ repertoires were used to assign the CD4 or CD8 phenotype of responding clones. TCRdb took the public reads, trimmed them with fastp at Q25, ran MiXCR for clone calling and kept in-frame beta chains. Entries are consolidated by CDR3 protein sequence, retaining the most common genes and DNA. The V and J calls follow TCRdb's processing rather than the paper's. The sample profile shows hundreds of thousands of distinct CDR3 sequences; 20% to 30% of them were found once. The top ten constitute around 9% of the sample.

PBMCs were isolated by Ficoll-Paque density gradient centrifugation. This TCR came from an adult woman who had mild COVID-19 (a few samples of this study predate the infection). The sample titles of this study are shuffled in the database, so cell type and time point are left out; the donor was told from shared clones. Rearrangement joined TRBV12-3 or TRBV12-4 to TRBJ1-5; perhaps TRBD1 is the D gene, with 5 bases matching. The source material was PBMCs or a T cell subset sorted from them (not recorded which). CDR3 region: CASSSRQGEWPQHF. The DNA is TGTGCCAGCAGTTCTAGGCAGGGAGAGTGGCCCCAGCATTTT.